This TCR beta chain stems from a study of shared clonotypes between healthy human individuals. This CDR3 spans 12 amino acids. V gave up 7 bases and J gave up 3 bases, with 10 bases separating them. Germline CDR1 and CDR2: MDHEN and SYDVKM. Sequenced by immunoSEQ multiplex PCR; TCRdb stores in-frame clones only, minus some. The table lists about 490,000 clones, over 70% of them singletons. The clonotype was recovered from a woman aged 40 to 50 in good health. Some clones in this sample may be carry-over from other donors' samples. The chain uses TRBV28 and TRBJ2-7; D may match TRBD1 or TRBD2 (5 bases each). Sequencing was carried out using PBMCs. CDR3 sequence (DNA): TGTGCCAGCACCACTGGGGGCTACGAGCAGTACTTC. The encoded protein is CASTTGGYEQYF.